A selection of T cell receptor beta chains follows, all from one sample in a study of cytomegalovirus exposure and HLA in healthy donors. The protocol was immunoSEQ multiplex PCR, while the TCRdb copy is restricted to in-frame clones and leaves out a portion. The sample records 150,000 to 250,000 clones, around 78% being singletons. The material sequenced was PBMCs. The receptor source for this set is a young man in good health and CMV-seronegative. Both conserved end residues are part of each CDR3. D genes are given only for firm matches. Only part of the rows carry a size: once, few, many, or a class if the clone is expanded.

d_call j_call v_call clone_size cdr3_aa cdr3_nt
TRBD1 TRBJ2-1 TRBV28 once CASSYRGRNEQFF TGTGCCAGCAGTTACAGGGGCCGCAATGAGCAGTTCTTC
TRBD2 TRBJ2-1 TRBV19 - CASSIQGLAGLFPYNEQFF TGTGCCAGTAGTATACAGGGACTAGCGGGACTCTTCCCCTACAATGAGCAGTTCTTC
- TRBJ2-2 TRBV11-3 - CASSARYTGELFF TGTGCCAGCAGCGCTAGATACACCGGGGAGCTGTTTTTT
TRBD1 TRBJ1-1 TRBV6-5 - CASTHRGSGYGFF TGTGCCAGCACCCACAGGGGGTCGGGGTACGGTTTCTTT
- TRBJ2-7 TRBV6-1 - CASSVDPWTDAYEQYF TGTGCCAGCAGTGTAGACCCTTGGACAGATGCCTACGAGCAGTACTTC
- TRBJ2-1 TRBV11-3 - CASSHGLVVYNEQFF TGTGCCAGCAGTCATGGCCTAGTTGTGTACAATGAGCAGTTCTTC
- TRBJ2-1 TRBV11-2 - CASSLGRPFFDNEQFF TGTGCCAGCAGCTTGGGCAGACCCTTTTTCGACAATGAGCAGTTCTTC
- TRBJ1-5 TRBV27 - CASSPQGSNQPQHF TGTGCCAGCAGCCCCCAGGGTTCTAATCAGCCCCAGCATTTT
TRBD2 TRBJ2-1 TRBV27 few CASSFLSSGSPNEQFF TGTGCCAGCAGTTTCCTATCTAGCGGGAGCCCCAATGAGCAGTTCTTC
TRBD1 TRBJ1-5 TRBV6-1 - CASNYDRGGQPQHF TGTGCCAGCAACTACGACAGGGGCGGCCAGCCCCAGCATTTT
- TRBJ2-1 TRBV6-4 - CASSVGFGTAYNEQFF TGTGCCAGCAGTGTGGGCTTTGGTACAGCCTACAATGAGCAGTTCTTC
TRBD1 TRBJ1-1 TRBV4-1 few CASSQQDRGDTEAFF TGCGCCAGCAGCCAACAGGACAGGGGTGACACTGAAGCTTTCTTT
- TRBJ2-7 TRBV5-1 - CASSGVYEQYF TGCGCCAGCAGCGGAGTCTACGAGCAGTACTTC
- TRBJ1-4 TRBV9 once CASTPGTRGEKLFF TGTGCCAGCACCCCAGGAACTCGGGGTGAAAAACTGTTTTTT
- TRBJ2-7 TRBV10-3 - CAISEGGGYSYEQYF TGTGCCATCAGTGAGGGTGGCGGTTACTCCTACGAGCAGTACTTC
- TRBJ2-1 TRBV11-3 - CASSLGRSSYNEQFF TGTGCCAGCAGCTTGGGGAGGAGTTCCTACAATGAGCAGTTCTTC
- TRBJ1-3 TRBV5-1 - CASSQDRTGNTIYF TGCGCCAGCAGCCAGGACAGAACTGGAAACACCATATATTTT
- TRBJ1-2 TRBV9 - CASSVRPGINYGYTF TGTGCCAGCAGCGTCCGCCCAGGTATAAACTATGGCTACACCTTC
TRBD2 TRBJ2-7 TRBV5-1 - CASALFDVLAGRYEQYF TGCGCCAGCGCCTTATTCGACGTGCTAGCGGGAAGGTACGAGCAGTACTTC
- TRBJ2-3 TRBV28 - CASSLWGSADTQYF TGTGCCAGCAGTTTATGGGGGAGTGCCGATACGCAGTATTTT